One sample yielded the 21 T cell receptor beta chains listed below, sequenced in a study of vaccination and CD4 T cells after COVID-19. An Oncomine TCR Beta short-read assay was used to sequence the DNA from cultured CD4+ T cells. TCRdb independently ran MiXCR on the PCR reads; one entry per CDR3 protein. The table records fewer than 20,000 distinct CDR3 sequences, about two fifths of them present only once. Their antigen targets remain unknown. Documented treatment: approximately nine-day PBMC culture with coronavirus spike peptide pools or control peptides (ViraFEST assay). The sample consisted of CD4+ T cells from blood, cultured in vitro, taken before SARS-CoV-2 vaccination. Every receptor here comes from a human donor who had recovered from COVID-19.

The chain is built from TRBV6-2 or TRBV6-3 and TRBJ1-5; D is unresolved. The CDR3 loop spans 13 amino acids. Per the germline V gene, CDR1 is MNHEY and CDR2 is SVGEGT. Trimming took off 6 bases at V and 2 bases at J, with 8 bases between the two ends. CDR3 sequence (DNA): TGTGCCAGCAGACTGACCGGCAATCAGCCCCAGCATTTT. Its protein is CASRLTGNQPQHF.

The chain uses TRBV2 and TRBJ2-3; weak D call: TRBD1 (6 bases). The CDR3 has 14 amino acids. In germline, CDR1 is SNHLY, CDR2 FYNNEI. Trimming removed 3 bases at V and 2 bases at J, with 9 bases between. DNA for the CDR3: TGTGCCAGCAGTGAGGTGGGACACACAGATACGCAGTATTTT. Amino acid sequence: CASSEVGHTDTQYF.

Only a few counts were recorded for this clonotype. The chain couples TRBV11-3 to TRBJ2-5; D is ambiguous. The CDR3 has 14 amino acids. The V gene's germline CDR1 is SGHNT and CDR2 YENEEA. V lost 3 bases to trimming and J lost 1 base, with 9 bases between them. The CDR3 here is CASSFSRSQETQYF. The CDR3 DNA reads as TGTGCCAGCAGCTTCAGCCGGAGCCAAGAGACCCAGTACTTC.

The J gene is TRBJ2-2, the V gene TRBV19, with 8 bases matching TRBD1. Germline V gives CDR1 LNHDA, CDR2 SQIVND (reference sequence). There are 14 residues in the CDR3. The trim removed 5 bases at V and 4 bases at J, leaving 3 bases unmatched. The CDR3 sequence: CASSDRGATGELFF. The CDR3 region has the DNA TGTGCCAGTAGTGACAGGGGCGCCACCGGGGAGCTGTTTTTT.

This clonotype was recorded once. The chain links TRBV6-1 to TRBJ2-1; 7 bases are a match to TRBD2. Germline-derived CDR1 and CDR2 are MNHNS and SASEGT. J gave up 6 bases and V 6 bases, and 11 bases lay outside the gene matches. The CDR3 is 15 residues long. This CDR3 is CASSGGLRFPNEQFF. The CDR3 bases are TGTGCCAGCAGCGGGGGGTTGAGGTTCCCCAATGAGCAGTTCTTC.

This chain uses TRBV7-2 with TRBJ2-3; D is unresolved. Trimming pared 4 bases from V and 6 bases from J, leaving 5 bases between. In germline, CDR1 is SGHTA, CDR2 FQGNSA. The CDR3 consists of 11 residues. The CDR3 sequence: CASSSRDTQYF. CDR3 bases: TGTGCCAGCAGCTCTAGGGATACGCAGTATTTT. The complete variable domain, with remaining parts taken from reference TRBV7-2 and TRBJ2-3, reads GAGVSQSPSNKVTEKGKDVELRCDPISGHTALYWYRQSLGQGLEFLIYFQGNSAPDKSGLPSDRFSAERTGGSVSTLTIQRTQQEDSAVYLCASSSRDTQYFGPGTRLTVL.

V and J are TRBV6-2 or TRBV6-3 and TRBJ2-2; 10 nucleotides match TRBD2. In germline, CDR1 is MNHEY, CDR2 SVGEGT. V was pared by 2 bases and J by 4 bases, with 1 base of the junction left unmatched. This CDR3 spans 15 amino acids. DNA of the CDR3: TGTGCCAGCAGTTACCTAGCGGGAGCCACCGGGGAGCTGTTTTTT. It specifies CASSYLAGATGELFF.

J is TRBJ1-2 and V is TRBV6-5; D unclear. From germline, CDR1 is MNHEY and CDR2 SVGAGI. The CDR3 runs to 15 residues. V dropped 2 bases and J dropped 3 bases, with 13 bases sitting between them. CDR3 in amino acids: CASSYEGWSDYGYTF. The CDR3 DNA reads TGTGCCAGCAGTTACGAGGGTTGGTCGGACTATGGCTACACCTTC.

The chain combines TRBV12-3 or TRBV12-4 with TRBJ1-1; no clear D. The CDR3 runs to 15 residues. The V and J ends lost 3 bases and 3 bases respectively, with 14 bases between them. CDR3 loop: CASSLRLNRDTEAFF. CDR3 nucleotides: TGTGCCAGCAGTTTGAGGCTTAACCGGGACACTGAAGCTTTCTTT.

V gene TRBV29-1 combines with J gene TRBJ2-7; D gene uncertain. The CDR3 has 12 amino acids. V lost 0 bases and J 7 bases, leaving 10 bases between the germline ends. Germline CDR1 SQVTM, CDR2 ANQGSEA. In DNA form, the CDR3 reads TGCAGCGTTGAAGATCGGGTCCGGGAGCAGTACTTC. It is translated as CSVEDRVREQYF.

This sequence joins TRBV19 and TRBJ2-3, with TRBD2 identical over 9 bases. The CDR3 length is 15 residues. Germline V CDR1 and CDR2: LNHDA, SQIVND (reference sequence). V lost 3 bases to trimming and J lost 1 base; unmatched junction nucleotides: 2. The CDR3 sequence: CASSMIAGGTDTQYF. The DNA for the CDR3 is TGTGCCAGTAGTATGATAGCGGGGGGCACAGATACGCAGTATTTT.

V usage is TRBV7-9 and J usage is TRBJ1-6; D is ambiguous. The germline gives CDR1 SEHNR, CDR2 FQNEAQ (reference sequence). The CDR3 consists of 14 residues. V was clipped by 5 bases and J by 8 bases, with 13 bases between them. The DNA for the CDR3 is TGTGCCAGCAGCCGGACGGGTTTTGATTCACCCCTCCACTTT. Its translation: CASSRTGFDSPLHF.

This clonotype came up a few times. The chain recombines TRBV11-2 with TRBJ2-7; D uncertain. Trimming pared 1 base from V and 1 base from J, leaving 14 bases between. Germline CDR1 is SGHAT and CDR2 is FQNNGV. The CDR3 has 16 amino acids. The CDR3 DNA reads TGTGCCAGCAGCTTAGGACATCGGACCGGGTCCTACGAGCAGTACTTC. Translated: CASSLGHRTGSYEQYF.

The V and J genes are TRBV7-2 and TRBJ2-7, with TRBD2 identical over 10 bases. V trimming: 2 bases; J trimming: 2 bases; junction bases outside the gene matches: 0. The CDR3 is made up of 14 amino acids. CDR1 is SGHTA and CDR2 is FQGNSA in the germline V gene. The CDR3, as DNA: TGTGCCAGCAGCTTAACTAGCGGGGCCTACGAGCAGTACTTC. Translated: CASSLTSGAYEQYF.

The chain carries TRBV27 and TRBJ1-5; 7 nucleotides line up with TRBD1. CDR3 size: 15 residues. The junction had 5 bases not matched to a gene; V was cut back by 6 bases and J by 0 bases. Germline assignment: CDR1 MNHEY and CDR2 SMNVEV (reference sequence). The CDR3 here is CASSWTGISNQPQHF. CDR3 DNA: TGTGCCAGCAGCTGGACAGGTATTAGCAATCAGCCCCAGCATTTT.

The gene calls are TRBV24-1 and TRBJ2-7, with 7 bases matching TRBD1. The CDR3 consists of 13 residues. V lost 5 bases, J lost 6 bases, and 6 bases stayed unmatched. The V gene's germline CDR1 is KGHDR and CDR2 SFDVKD. The DNA for the CDR3 is TGTGCCACCAGTGCCCAGGGGGTGGGCGAGCAGTACTTC. It translates to CATSAQGVGEQYF.

The V and J genes are TRBV20-1 and TRBJ2-5; D unclear. Trimming cost V 6 bases and J 2 bases, with 19 bases left between them. Germline V lookup: CDR1 DFQATT, CDR2 SNEGSKA (reference sequence). CDR3 size: 15 residues. The CDR3 region has the DNA TGCAGTGCCCACCCTCCGGGTTCGCGGCAAGAGACCCAGTACTTC. Translated: CSAHPPGSRQETQYF.

This clonotype was seen a few times. The chain joins TRBV12-3 or TRBV12-4 to TRBJ2-7; D is unresolved. The V end lost 2 bases, the J end lost 11 bases, and 10 bases lay between the germline ends. The CDR3 extends over 11 amino acids. CDR3 sequence (DNA): TGTGCCAGCAGTTTAATGGGCACGGAGTACTTC. Its protein product is CASSLMGTEYF.

J is TRBJ2-3 and V is TRBV19, with D perhaps being TRBD1 or TRBD2 (5 bases each). The length of the CDR3 is 12 residues. V lost 5 bases and J 6 bases, leaving 9 bases between the germline ends. Germline lookup yields CDR1 LNHDA and CDR2 SQIVND (reference sequence). DNA of the CDR3: TGTGCCAGTAGTTTGGGGACCGATACGCAGTATTTT. The encoded protein is CASSLGTDTQYF. The full variable domain, in which reference TRBV19 and TRBJ2-3 provide the parts outside the CDR3, is DGGITQSPKYLFRKEGQNVTLSCEQNLNHDAMYWYRQDPGQGLRLIYYSQIVNDFQKGDIAEGYSVSREKKESFPLTVTSAQKNPTAFYLCASSLGTDTQYFGPGTRLTVL.

The rearrangement uses TRBV7-8 and TRBJ2-1, with no clear D. V gave up 0 bases and J gave up 7 bases, with 16 bases separating them. The CDR3 spans 16 residues. Germline assignment: CDR1 SGHVS and CDR2 FQNEAQ. Here the CDR3 reads CASSLALASIGNEQFF. Here the CDR3 DNA reads TGTGCCAGCAGCTTAGCGTTGGCATCAATCGGGAATGAGCAGTTCTTC.

The CDR3 protein is CASSLDPSGSFASYNEQFF. The CDR3 coding sequence is TGTGCCAGCAGCTTAGACCCTAGCGGGAGCTTCGCCTCCTACAATGAGCAGTTCTTC. V usage is TRBV7-2 and J usage is TRBJ2-1; 10 bases are a match to TRBD2. CDR1 SGHTA and CDR2 FQGNSA come from the germline V gene. The J segment lost 0 bases and the V segment lost 1 base, leaving 9 bases of the junction unmatched. The CDR3 sequence is 19 residues long.